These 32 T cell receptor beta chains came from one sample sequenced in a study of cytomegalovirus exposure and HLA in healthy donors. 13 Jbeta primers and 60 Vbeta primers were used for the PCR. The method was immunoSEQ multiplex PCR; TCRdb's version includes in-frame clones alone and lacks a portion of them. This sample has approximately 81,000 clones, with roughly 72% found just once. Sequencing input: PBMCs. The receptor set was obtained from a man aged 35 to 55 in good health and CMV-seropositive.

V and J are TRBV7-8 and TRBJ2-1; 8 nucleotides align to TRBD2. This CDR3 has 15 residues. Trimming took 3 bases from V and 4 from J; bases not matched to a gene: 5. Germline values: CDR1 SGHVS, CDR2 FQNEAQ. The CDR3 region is CASSFKAGEYNEQFF. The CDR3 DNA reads TGTGCCAGCAGCTTTAAAGCGGGAGAGTACAATGAGCAGTTCTTC.

This CDR3 is CASSLAERGTQHF. CDR3 nucleotide sequence: TGTGCCAGCAGCTTAGCGGAGAGGGGGACCCAGCATTTT. The rearrangement uses TRBV7-2 and TRBJ1-5; TRBD1 might be the D (6 bases). Germline V lookup: CDR1 SGHTA, CDR2 FQGNSA. V was cut by 0 bases and J by 11 bases, with 11 bases left in between. The CDR3 totals 13 residues.

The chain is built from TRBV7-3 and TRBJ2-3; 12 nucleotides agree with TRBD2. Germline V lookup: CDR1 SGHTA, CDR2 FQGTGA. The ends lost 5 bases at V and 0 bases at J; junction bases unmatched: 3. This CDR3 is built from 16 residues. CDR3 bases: TGTGCCAGCAGCCCCGGACTAGCGGGGAGCACAGATACGCAGTATTTT. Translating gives CASSPGLAGSTDTQYF. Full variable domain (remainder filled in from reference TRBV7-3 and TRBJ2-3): GAGVSQTPSNKVTEKGKYVELRCDPISGHTALYWYRQSLGQGPEFLIYFQGTGAADDSGLPNDRFFAVRPEGSVSTLKIQRTERGDSAVYLCASSPGLAGSTDTQYFGPGTRLTVL.

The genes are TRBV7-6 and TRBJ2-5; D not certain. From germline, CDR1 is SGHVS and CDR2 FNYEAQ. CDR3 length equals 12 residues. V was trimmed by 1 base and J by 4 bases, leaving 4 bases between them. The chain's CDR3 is CASSLVLETQYF. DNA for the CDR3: TGTGCCAGCAGCTTAGTCTTAGAGACCCAGTACTTC.

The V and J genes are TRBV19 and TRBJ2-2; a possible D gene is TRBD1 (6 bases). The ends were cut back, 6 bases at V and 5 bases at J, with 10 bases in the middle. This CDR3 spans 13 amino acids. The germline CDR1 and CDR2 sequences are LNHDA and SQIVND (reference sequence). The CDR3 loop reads CASSWGQTGELFF. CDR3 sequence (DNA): TGTGCCAGTAGCTGGGGACAAACCGGGGAGCTGTTTTTT.

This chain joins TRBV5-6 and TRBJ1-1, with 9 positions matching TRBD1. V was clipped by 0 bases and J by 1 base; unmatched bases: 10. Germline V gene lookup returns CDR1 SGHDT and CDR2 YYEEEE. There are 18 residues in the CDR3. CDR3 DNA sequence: TGTGCCAGCAGCTTGGAGGACAGGGGAAAATGGACGAACACTGAAGCTTTCTTT. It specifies CASSLEDRGKWTNTEAFF.

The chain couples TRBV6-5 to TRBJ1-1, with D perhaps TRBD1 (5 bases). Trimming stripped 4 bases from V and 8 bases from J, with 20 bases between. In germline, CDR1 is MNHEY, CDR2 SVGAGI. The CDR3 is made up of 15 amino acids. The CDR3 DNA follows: TGTGCCAGCAGTTCCCCGCAAGACCCCGCAGGGGAAGCTTTCTTT. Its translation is CASSSPQDPAGEAFF.

The CDR3 DNA follows: TGTGCCAGCACCCTTACCTCACAGGGGGCGCCTTCACCCCTCCACTTT. Translation: CASTLTSQGAPSPLHF. This chain joins TRBV2 and TRBJ1-6, with TRBD1 identical over 9 bases. Germline CDR1 and CDR2: SNHLY and FYNNEI. The CDR3 is 16 residues long. With 7 bases clipped from V and 9 bases from J, the junction kept 13 bases outside the gene matches.

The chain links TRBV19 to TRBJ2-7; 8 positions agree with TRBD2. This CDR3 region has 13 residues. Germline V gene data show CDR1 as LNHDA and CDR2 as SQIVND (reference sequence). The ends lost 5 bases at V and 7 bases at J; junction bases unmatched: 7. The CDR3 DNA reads TGTGCCAGTAGTGGCGGGACTAGTGATGAGCAGTACTTC. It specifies CASSGGTSDEQYF.

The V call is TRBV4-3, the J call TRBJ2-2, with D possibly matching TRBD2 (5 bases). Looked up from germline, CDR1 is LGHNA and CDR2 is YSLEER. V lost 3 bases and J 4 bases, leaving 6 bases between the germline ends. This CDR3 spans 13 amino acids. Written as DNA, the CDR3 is TGCGCCAGCAGCCACGAGGGCACCGGGGAGCTGTTTTTT. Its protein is CASSHEGTGELFF.

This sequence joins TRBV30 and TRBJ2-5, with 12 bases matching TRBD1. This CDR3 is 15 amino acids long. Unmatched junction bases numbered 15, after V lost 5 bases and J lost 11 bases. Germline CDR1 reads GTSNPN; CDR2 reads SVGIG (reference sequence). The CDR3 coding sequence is TGTGCCTGGGCCGGGACAGGGGGCCTCGTAGGGGAGCAGTACTTC. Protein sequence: CAWAGTGGLVGEQYF.

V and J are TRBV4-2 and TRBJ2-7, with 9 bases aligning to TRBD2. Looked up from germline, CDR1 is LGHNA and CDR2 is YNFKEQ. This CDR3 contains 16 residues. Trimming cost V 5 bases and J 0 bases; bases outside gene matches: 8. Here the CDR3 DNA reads TGTGCCAGCAGCGCCTCTAGCGGGGCGAACTCCTACGAGCAGTACTTC. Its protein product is CASSASSGANSYEQYF.

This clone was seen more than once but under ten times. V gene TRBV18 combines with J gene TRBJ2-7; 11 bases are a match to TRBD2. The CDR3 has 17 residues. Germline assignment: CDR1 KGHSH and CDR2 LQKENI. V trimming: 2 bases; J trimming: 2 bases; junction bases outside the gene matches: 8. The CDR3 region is CASSPGASGRPAYEQYF. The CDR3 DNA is TGTGCCAGCTCACCAGGAGCTAGCGGGAGGCCCGCCTACGAGCAGTACTTC.

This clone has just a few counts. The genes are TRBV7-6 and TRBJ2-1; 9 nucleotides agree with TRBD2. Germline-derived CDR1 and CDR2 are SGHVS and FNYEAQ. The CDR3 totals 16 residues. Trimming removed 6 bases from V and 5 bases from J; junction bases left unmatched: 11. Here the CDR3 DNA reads TGTGCCAGCAGGCCCCAATTAGCGGGGGCCCACAATGAGCAGTTCTTC. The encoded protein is CASRPQLAGAHNEQFF.

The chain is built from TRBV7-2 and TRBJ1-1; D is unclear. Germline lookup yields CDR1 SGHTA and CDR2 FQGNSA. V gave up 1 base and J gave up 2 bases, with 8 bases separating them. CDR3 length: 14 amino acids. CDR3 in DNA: TGTGCCAGCAGCTTAGAGGCGGTCAACACTGAAGCTTTCTTT. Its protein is CASSLEAVNTEAFF.

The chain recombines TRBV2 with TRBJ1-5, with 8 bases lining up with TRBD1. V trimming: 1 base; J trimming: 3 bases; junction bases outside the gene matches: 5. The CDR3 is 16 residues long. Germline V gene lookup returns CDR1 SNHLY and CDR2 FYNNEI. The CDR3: CASSEGQGAVNQPQHF. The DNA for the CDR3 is TGTGCCAGCAGTGAAGGGCAGGGGGCAGTCAATCAGCCCCAGCATTTT. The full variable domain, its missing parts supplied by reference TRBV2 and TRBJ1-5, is EPEVTQTPSHQVTQMGQEVILRCVPISNHLYFYWYRQILGQKVEFLVSFYNNEISEKSEIFDDQFSVERPDGSNFTLKIRSTKLEDSAMYFCASSEGQGAVNQPQHFGDGTRLSIL.

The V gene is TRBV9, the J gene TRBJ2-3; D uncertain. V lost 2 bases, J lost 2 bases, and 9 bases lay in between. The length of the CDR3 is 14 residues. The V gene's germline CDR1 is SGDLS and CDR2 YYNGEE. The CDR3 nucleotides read TGTGCCAGCAGCGTTAGATATATCACAGATACGCAGTATTTT. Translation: CASSVRYITDTQYF.

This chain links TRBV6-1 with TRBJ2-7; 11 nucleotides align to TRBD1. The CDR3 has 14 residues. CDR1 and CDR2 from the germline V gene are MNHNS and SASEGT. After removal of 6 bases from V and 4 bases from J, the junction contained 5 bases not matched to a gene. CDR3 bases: TGTGCCAGCAGCGGCCGGGACAGGGGGTACGAGCAGTACTTC. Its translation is CASSGRDRGYEQYF.

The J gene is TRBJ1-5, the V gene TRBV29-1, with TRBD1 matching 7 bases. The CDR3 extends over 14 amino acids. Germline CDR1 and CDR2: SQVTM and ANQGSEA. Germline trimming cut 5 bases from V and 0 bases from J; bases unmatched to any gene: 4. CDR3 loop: CSVSGTDSNQPQHF. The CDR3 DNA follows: TGCAGCGTTTCTGGGACAGATAGCAATCAGCCCCAGCATTTT.

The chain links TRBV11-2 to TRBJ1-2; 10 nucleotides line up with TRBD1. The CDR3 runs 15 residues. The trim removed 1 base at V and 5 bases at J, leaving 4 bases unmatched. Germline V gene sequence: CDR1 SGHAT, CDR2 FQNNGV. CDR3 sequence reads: CASSLGQGAVYGYTF. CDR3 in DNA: TGTGCCAGCAGCTTAGGACAGGGGGCTGTTTATGGCTACACCTTC.

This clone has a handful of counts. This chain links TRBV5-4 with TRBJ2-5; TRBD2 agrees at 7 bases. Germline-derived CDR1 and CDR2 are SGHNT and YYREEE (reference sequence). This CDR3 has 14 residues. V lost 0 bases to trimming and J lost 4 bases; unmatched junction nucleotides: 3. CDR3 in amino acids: CASSLVLAGETQYF. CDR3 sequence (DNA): TGTGCCAGCAGCTTGGTTTTAGCGGGAGAGACCCAGTACTTC.

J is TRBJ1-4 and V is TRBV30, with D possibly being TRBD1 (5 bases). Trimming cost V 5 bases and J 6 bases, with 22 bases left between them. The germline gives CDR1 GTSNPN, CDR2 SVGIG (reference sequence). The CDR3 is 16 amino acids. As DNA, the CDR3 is TGTGCCTGGGGCTTCAGACCGGGGGAGAACGATGAAAAACTGTTTTTT. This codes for CAWGFRPGENDEKLFF.

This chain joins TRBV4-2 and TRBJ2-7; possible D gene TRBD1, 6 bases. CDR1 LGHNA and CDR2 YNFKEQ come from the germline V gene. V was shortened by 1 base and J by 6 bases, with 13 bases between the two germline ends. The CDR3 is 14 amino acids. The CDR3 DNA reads TGTGCCAGCAGCCAAGGGGTGTCCAGGGGCGAGCAGTACTTC. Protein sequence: CASSQGVSRGEQYF.

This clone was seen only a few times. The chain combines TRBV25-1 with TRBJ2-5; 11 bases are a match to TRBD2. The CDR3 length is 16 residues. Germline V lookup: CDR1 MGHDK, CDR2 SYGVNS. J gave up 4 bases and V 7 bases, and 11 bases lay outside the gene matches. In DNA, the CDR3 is TGTGCCAGCAACCCAGGGGGTAGCGGGAGGGGAGAGACCCAGTACTTC. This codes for CASNPGGSGRGETQYF.

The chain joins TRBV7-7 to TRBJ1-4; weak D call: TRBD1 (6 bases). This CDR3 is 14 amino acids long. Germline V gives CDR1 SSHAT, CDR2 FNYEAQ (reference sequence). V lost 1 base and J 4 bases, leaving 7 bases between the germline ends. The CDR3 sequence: CASSLGRGNEKLFF. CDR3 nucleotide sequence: TGTGCCAGCAGCTTAGGCAGGGGTAATGAAAAACTGTTTTTT.

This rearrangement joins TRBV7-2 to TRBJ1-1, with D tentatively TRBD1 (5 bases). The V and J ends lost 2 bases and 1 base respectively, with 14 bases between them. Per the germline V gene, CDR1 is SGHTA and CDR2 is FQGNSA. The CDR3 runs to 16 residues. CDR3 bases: TGTGCCAGCAGCTTAATATCTGGGGGGACGAACACTGAAGCTTTCTTT. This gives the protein CASSLISGGTNTEAFF.

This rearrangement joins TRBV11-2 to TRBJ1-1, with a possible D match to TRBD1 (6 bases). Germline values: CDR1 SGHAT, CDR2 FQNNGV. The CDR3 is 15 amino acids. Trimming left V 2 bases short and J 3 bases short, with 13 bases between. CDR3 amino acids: CASSLIQGLDTEAFF. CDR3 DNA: TGTGCCAGCAGCTTAATCCAGGGGTTGGACACTGAAGCTTTCTTT.

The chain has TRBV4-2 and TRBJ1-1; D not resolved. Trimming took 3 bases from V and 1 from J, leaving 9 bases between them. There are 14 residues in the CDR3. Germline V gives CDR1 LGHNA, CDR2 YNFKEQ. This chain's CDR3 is CASSQVTKNTEAFF. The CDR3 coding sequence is TGTGCCAGCAGCCAGGTGACAAAGAACACTGAAGCTTTCTTT.

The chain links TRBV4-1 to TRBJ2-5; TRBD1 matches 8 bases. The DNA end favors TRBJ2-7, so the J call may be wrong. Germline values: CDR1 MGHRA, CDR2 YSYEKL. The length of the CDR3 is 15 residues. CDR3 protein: CASSRAGQGTYEQYF. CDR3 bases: TGCGCCAGCAGCCGGGCAGGACAGGGAACCTACGAGCAGTACTTC.

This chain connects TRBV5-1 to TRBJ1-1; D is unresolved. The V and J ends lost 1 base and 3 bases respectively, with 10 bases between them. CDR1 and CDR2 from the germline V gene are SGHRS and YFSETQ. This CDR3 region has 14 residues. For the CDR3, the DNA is TGCGCCAGCAGCTTGCGAGGGCTGGACACTGAAGCTTTCTTT. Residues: CASSLRGLDTEAFF.

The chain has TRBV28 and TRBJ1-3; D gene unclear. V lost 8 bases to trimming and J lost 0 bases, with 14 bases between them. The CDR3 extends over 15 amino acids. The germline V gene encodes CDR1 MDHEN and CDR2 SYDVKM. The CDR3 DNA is TGTGCCAGCCACCGGGAACCCAACTCTGGAAACACCATATATTTT. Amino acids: CASHREPNSGNTIYF.

This CDR3 reads CASSLTSGSTDTQYF. The DNA for the CDR3 is TGTGCCAGCAGCTTAACTAGCGGGAGCACAGATACGCAGTATTTT. This chain joins TRBV7-9 and TRBJ2-3; 9 positions match TRBD2. Germline CDR1 is SEHNR and CDR2 is FQNEAQ (reference sequence). V was clipped by 2 bases and J by 0 bases; unmatched bases: 0. The CDR3 loop spans 15 amino acids.